A single sample is the source of the 7 T cell receptor beta chains below, sequenced in a study of cytomegalovirus exposure and HLA in healthy donors. PCR used 60 Vbeta primers and 13 Jbeta primers. Repertoires were generated with immunoSEQ multiplex PCR, while TCRdb's copy carries only in-frame clones and drops some. The sample lists some 210,000 clones, roughly 80% occurring once. Sequenced input: PBMCs. The source is a male donor in good health and CMV-seronegative.

The chain has TRBV10-3 and TRBJ2-5; TRBD2 matches at 12 bases. Germline V gene lookup returns CDR1 ENHRY and CDR2 SYGVKD. V gave up 4 bases and J gave up 5 bases; unmatched junction bases: 8. The CDR3 totals 16 residues. CDR3 DNA sequence: TGTGCCATCAGTGGCCGGACTAGCGGGGTAGTGGAGACCCAGTACTTC. It specifies CAISGRTSGVVETQYF.

The gene calls are TRBV27 and TRBJ2-7, with 7 bases lining up with TRBD1. The CDR3 consists of 15 residues. J gave up 3 bases and V 6 bases, and 11 bases lay outside the gene matches. Germline lookup yields CDR1 MNHEY and CDR2 SMNVEV (reference sequence). CDR3 DNA: TGTGCCAGCAGCGAGGCCGGGACAGAGCTCTACGAGCAGTACTTC. This encodes CASSEAGTELYEQYF.

In its sample, this clone ranks as large. The chain employs TRBV4-2 and TRBJ2-7; D gene ambiguous. In germline, CDR1 is LGHNA, CDR2 YNFKEQ. The CDR3 runs 13 residues. Between the trimmed V and J ends, which lost 1 base and 5 bases, there was a span of 9 bases. In DNA, the CDR3 is TGTGCCAGCAGCCAAGTTGTCGAGAACGAGCAGTACTTC. This sequence encodes CASSQVVENEQYF.

The count of this clone is one. This sequence joins TRBV5-1 and TRBJ2-7, with TRBD2 identical over 7 bases. J was trimmed by 3 bases and V by 1 base; bases with no gene match: 1. CDR3 length: 13 amino acids. Germline V lookup: CDR1 SGHRS, CDR2 YFSETQ. The DNA for the CDR3 is TGCGCCAGCAGCTTGTGGGGGGGCTACGAGCAGTACTTC. This sequence encodes CASSLWGGYEQYF.

The count of this clone is one. This sequence joins TRBV27 and TRBJ2-7; D remains ambiguous. The CDR3 has 13 amino acids. Germline loops: CDR1 MNHEY, CDR2 SMNVEV (reference sequence). The V gene lost 0 bases and the J gene lost 3 bases, with 6 bases spanning the gap. This chain's CDR3 is CASSLSADYEQYF. DNA of the CDR3: TGTGCCAGCAGTTTATCGGCAGACTACGAGCAGTACTTC.

The V call is TRBV29-1, the J call TRBJ2-1; no clear D. Trimming removed 6 bases at V and 9 bases at J, with 27 bases between. The germline V gene encodes CDR1 SQVTM and CDR2 ANQGSEA. The CDR3 is 16 residues long. CDR3 loop: CSVADAVLPRMAEQFF. Here the CDR3 DNA reads TGCAGCGTGGCGGATGCGGTCCTTCCTAGAATGGCTGAGCAGTTCTTC.

This sequence joins TRBV4-2 and TRBJ1-5; 7 positions agree with TRBD1. Losses at the gene ends were 4 bases for V and 2 bases for J; bases not matched to a gene: 11. CDR3 length: 17 amino acids. The germline V gene has CDR1 LGHNA and CDR2 YNFKEQ. CDR3 DNA sequence: TGTGCCAGCAGCCTCCGGGACAGTATAATGGGCAATCAGCCCCAGCATTTT. Translated, it gives CASSLRDSIMGNQPQHF.